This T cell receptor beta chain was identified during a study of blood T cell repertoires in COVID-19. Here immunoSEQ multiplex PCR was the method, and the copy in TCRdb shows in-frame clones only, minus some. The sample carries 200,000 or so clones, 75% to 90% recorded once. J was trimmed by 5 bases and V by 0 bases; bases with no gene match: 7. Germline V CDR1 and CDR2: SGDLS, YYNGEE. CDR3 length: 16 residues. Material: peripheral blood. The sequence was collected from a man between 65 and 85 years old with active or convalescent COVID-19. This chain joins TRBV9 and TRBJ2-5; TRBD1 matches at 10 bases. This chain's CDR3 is CASSVAPTGGGETQYF. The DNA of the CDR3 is TGTGCCAGCAGCGTAGCCCCGACAGGGGGCGGTGAGACCCAGTACTTC. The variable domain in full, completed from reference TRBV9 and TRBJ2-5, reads DSGVTQTPKHLITATGQRVTLRCSPRSGDLSVYWYQQSLDQGLQFLIQYYNGEERAKGNILERFSAQQFPDLHSELNLSSLELGDSALYFCASSVAPTGGGETQYFGPGTRLLVL.